The 26 T cell receptor beta chains below were found in one sample sequenced in a study of neurological immune-mediated disorders. MiXCR, applied by TCRdb to the 5' RACE reads, yields one record per CDR3 protein. The sample carries about 62,000 distinct CDR3 sequences, about 3.5% recorded once. The sequenced material came from PBMCs. Receptor source: a woman aged 50 to 60 with multiple sclerosis.

This clonotype was counted only a few times. A much larger clone lies a single base off, so this may be a read error. This rearrangement joins TRBV29-1 to TRBJ1-3, with unresolved D. V shed 6 bases and J shed 1 base, with 7 bases lying between them. Germline V gives CDR1 SQVTM, CDR2 ANQGSEA. CDR3 length: 12 amino acids. The CDR3 protein is CSVQRSGNTIYF. The CDR3 DNA is TGCAGCGTACAGAGATCTGGAAACACCATATATTTT. Drawing the rest from reference TRBV29-1 and TRBJ1-3, the complete variable domain is SAVISQKPSRDICQRGTSLTIQCQVDSQVTMMFWYRQQPGQSLTLIATANQGSEATYESGFVIDKFPISRPNLTFSTLTVSNMSPEDSSIYLCSVQRSGNTIYFGEGSWLTVV.

There are many counts of this clonotype. This clone may be a read error of a much larger clone one base away. The genes are TRBV20-1 and TRBJ2-7, with no clear D. Trimming shortened V by 0 bases and J by 7 bases, and 19 bases separated the two germline ends. Germline V gene sequence: CDR1 DFQATT, CDR2 SNEGSKA (reference sequence). This CDR3 has 15 amino acids. CDR3 amino acids: CSARDRVLPVEEQYF. The CDR3 DNA is TGCAGTGCTAGAGATCGCGTCTTACCCGTCGAAGAGCAGTACTTC.

This clonotype was observed many times. This chain links TRBV7-2 with TRBJ1-2; D is ambiguous. The CDR3 contains 12 residues. Per germline, CDR1 SGHTA and CDR2 FQGNSA. Trimming cost V 2 bases and J 7 bases, with 8 bases left between them. The CDR3 region is CASSLRNAGYTF. Written as DNA, the CDR3 is TGTGCCAGCAGCTTAAGGAACGCTGGCTACACCTTC.

This clonotype was counted at least ten times. The chain carries TRBV7-2 and TRBJ1-4; tentative D call: TRBD1 (5 bases). CDR1 is SGHTA and CDR2 is FQGNSA in the germline V gene. V was trimmed by 0 bases and J by 13 bases, leaving 27 bases between them. The CDR3 loop spans 18 amino acids. CDR3 region: CASSLARPFAVGTGLLFF. For the CDR3, the DNA is TGTGCCAGCAGCTTAGCCCGACCCTTTGCGGTTGGGACGGGACTACTGTTTTTT.

This clonotype was counted ten times or more. This rearrangement joins TRBV7-2 to TRBJ2-1; 7 bases are shared with TRBD2. Germline V CDR1 and CDR2: SGHTA, FQGNSA. The CDR3 runs 15 residues. The V and J ends lost 1 base and 6 bases, in that order; junction bases with no gene match: 6. The chain's CDR3 is CASSLVRLAANEQFF. The CDR3 nucleotides read TGTGCCAGCAGCTTAGTTCGGCTAGCGGCCAATGAGCAGTTCTTC.

This clonotype occurred many times. The rearrangement uses TRBV20-1 and TRBJ1-6, with a possible D match to TRBD1 (6 bases). V lost 5 bases and J 3 bases, leaving 14 bases between the germline ends. The CDR3 extends over 15 amino acids. The germline V gene has CDR1 DFQATT and CDR2 SNEGSKA (reference sequence). The CDR3 DNA reads as TGCAGTGCTGGCAAAGGACAGAGCTATAATTCACCCCTCCACTTT. Translation gives CSAGKGQSYNSPLHF.

This clonotype was seen repeatedly, ten times or more. The chain carries TRBV5-1 and TRBJ2-1; D tentatively fits TRBD1 or TRBD2 (5 bases each). Germline assignment: CDR1 SGHRS and CDR2 YFSETQ. The length of the CDR3 is 14 residues. V lost 2 bases and J lost 5, with 11 bases in between. For the CDR3, the DNA is TGCGCCAGCAGCTTCGGGACCGCAGACAATGAGCAGTTCTTC. It is translated as CASSFGTADNEQFF.

This clonotype showed up many times. This chain uses TRBV29-1 with TRBJ1-4; no firm D call. Germline loops: CDR1 SQVTM, CDR2 ANQGSEA. V was shortened by 6 bases and J by 6 bases, with 11 bases between the two germline ends. The CDR3 sequence is 12 residues long. This CDR3 is CSVSANDEKLFF. The CDR3 coding sequence is TGCAGCGTCTCCGCCAACGATGAAAAACTGTTTTTT.

The table lists this clonotype with many counts. The genes are TRBV9 and TRBJ2-5, with D possibly called TRBD1 or TRBD2 (6 bases each). Trimming shortened V by 4 bases and J by 5 bases, and 12 bases separated the two germline ends. There are 13 residues in the CDR3. Germline lookup yields CDR1 SGDLS and CDR2 YYNGEE. CDR3 protein: CASSPGAGETQYF. DNA for the CDR3: TGTGCCAGCAGCCCGGGGGCAGGGGAGACCCAGTACTTC. The whole variable domain, remainder taken from reference TRBV9 and TRBJ2-5, is DSGVTQTPKHLITATGQRVTLRCSPRSGDLSVYWYQQSLDQGLQFLIQYYNGEERAKGNILERFSAQQFPDLHSELNLSSLELGDSALYFCASSPGAGETQYFGPGTRLLVL.

This clonotype has ten or more counts. The genes are TRBV7-2 and TRBJ2-3; maybe TRBD2 (7 bases). Germline-derived CDR1 and CDR2 are SGHTA and FQGNSA. V dropped 1 base and J dropped 7 bases, with 12 bases sitting between them. CDR3 length: 14 amino acids. CDR3: CASSLGGGRNTQYF. CDR3 nucleotide sequence: TGTGCCAGCAGCTTAGGGGGGGGCCGTAATACGCAGTATTTT.

This clonotype appeared a few times. V gene TRBV5-1 combines with J gene TRBJ2-5; TRBD1 matches 7 bases. CDR1 is SGHRS, CDR2 YFSETQ, per germline. With V trimmed by 2 bases and J by 3 bases, 1 base remained unmatched. The CDR3 covers 13 residues. CDR3 coding DNA: TGCGCCAGCAGCTTTGACAGGGAAGAGACCCAGTACTTC. It codes for CASSFDREETQYF.

This clonotype was counted at least ten times. The chain couples TRBV7-9 to TRBJ2-1, with D perhaps matching TRBD1 or TRBD2 (6 bases each). Germline V gene data show CDR1 as SEHNR and CDR2 as FQNEAQ (reference sequence). The CDR3 is made up of 14 amino acids. With 4 bases removed from V and 13 bases from J, the gap between germline ends came to 20 bases. CDR3 sequence reads: CASSSPQGRLVQFF. In DNA form, the CDR3 reads TGTGCCAGCAGCTCCCCCCAGGGGAGGCTGGTTCAGTTCTTC.

This clonotype appeared many times. The rearrangement joins TRBV20-1 to TRBJ2-7; possibly TRBD1 for D (6 bases). There are 15 residues in the CDR3. V lost 6 bases and J 4 bases, leaving 22 bases between the germline ends. Germline V gives CDR1 DFQATT, CDR2 SNEGSKA (reference sequence). The chain's CDR3 is CSARRWAGDRYEQYF. CDR3 in DNA: TGCAGTGCGCGGCGGTGGGCAGGGGATAGGTACGAGCAGTACTTC.

In its sample, this clonotype was seen many times. V gene TRBV29-1 combines with J gene TRBJ2-1; 13 bases are shared with TRBD2. The CDR3 has 15 residues. V shed 5 bases and J 8 bases; nucleotides not matched to a gene: 9. The germline CDR1 and CDR2 sequences are SQVTM and ANQGSEA. CDR3 amino acids: CSVRLAGGGWDEQFF. The CDR3, as DNA: TGCAGCGTTCGACTAGCGGGAGGAGGTTGGGATGAGCAGTTCTTC.

This clonotype was recorded many times. The genes are TRBV20-1 and TRBJ2-7, with a weak D call TRBD1 (6 bases). The V gene lost 2 bases and the J gene lost 6 bases, with 11 bases spanning the gap. This CDR3 region has 12 residues. Per germline, CDR1 DFQATT and CDR2 SNEGSKA (reference sequence). In DNA form, the CDR3 reads TGCAGTGCTAGAAGACAGGTTGCCGAGCAGTACTTC. The encoded protein is CSARRQVAEQYF.

This clonotype was picked up many times. The gene calls are TRBV10-3 and TRBJ1-6, with 11 bases lining up with TRBD1. CDR1 is ENHRY, CDR2 SYGVKD, per germline. J lost 7 bases, V lost 0 bases, and 5 bases had no gene match. This CDR3 has 17 amino acids. Written as DNA, the CDR3 is TGTGCCATCAGTGAGTCGGCCGGGACAGGGGGGAATTCACCCCTCCACTTT. This gives the protein CAISESAGTGGNSPLHF.

This clonotype was picked up a small number of times. The rearrangement links TRBV5-1 to TRBJ2-5; the D gene is possibly TRBD1 (5 bases). The V gene lost 0 bases and the J gene lost 4 bases, with 10 bases spanning the gap. CDR1 and CDR2 from the germline V gene are SGHRS and YFSETQ. The CDR3 loop spans 14 amino acids. CDR3 sequence: CASSLDRSLETQYF. In nucleotides, the CDR3 is TGCGCCAGCAGCTTGGACAGGTCCTTAGAGACCCAGTACTTC.

A remark on this clonotype: It is unclear where the CDR3 begins or ends on the DNA, so no DNA is shown, and the CDR3 is as TCRdb lists it. The chain employs TRBV5-6 and TRBJ1-5; the table's D call TRBD1 went unverified against the DNA. The CDR3 length equals 15 residues, ends included. Germline lookup yields CDR1 SGHDT and CDR2 YYEEEE. The CDR3 loop is CASSFGTGSNQPQNF.

Many counts were recorded for this clonotype. J is TRBJ2-3 and V is TRBV11-2, with a weak D call TRBD2 (6 bases). The germline gives CDR1 SGHAT, CDR2 FQNNGV. Trimming left V 6 bases short and J 6 bases short, with 19 bases between. The CDR3 loop spans 15 amino acids. This chain's CDR3 is CASRRDLGGEDTQYF. CDR3 DNA sequence: TGTGCCAGCAGAAGGGACTTGGGGGGTGAGGATACGCAGTATTTT.

This clonotype was seen at least ten times. The V call is TRBV27, the J call TRBJ2-7; D is perhaps TRBD1 (6 bases). The CDR3 sequence is 14 residues long. V lost 5 bases to trimming and J lost 3 bases, with 14 bases between them. CDR1 and CDR2 (germline): MNHEY, SMNVEV (reference sequence). CDR3: CASSHGTRRYEQYF. The CDR3 DNA follows: TGTGCCAGCAGTCACGGGACAAGACGCTACGAGCAGTACTTC.

This clonotype occurred many times. The chain carries TRBV24-1 and TRBJ2-3; D possibly matches TRBD1 or TRBD2 (5 bases each). CDR3 length: 14 residues. In germline, CDR1 is KGHDR, CDR2 SFDVKD. Trimming stripped 6 bases from V and 1 base from J, with 10 bases between. CDR3 protein: CATSPGPRTDTQYF. The CDR3 DNA follows: TGTGCCACCAGTCCGGGACCACGCACAGATACGCAGTATTTT.

Many counts were recorded for this clonotype. V gene TRBV5-1 combines with J gene TRBJ2-1, with TRBD2 matching 7 bases. Trimming removed 0 bases from V and 7 bases from J; junction bases left unmatched: 4. This CDR3 region has 14 residues. Per the germline V gene, CDR1 is SGHRS and CDR2 is YFSETQ. The CDR3 bases are TGCGCCAGCAGCTTGGCCTTGGGGGGGAATGAGCAGTTCTTC. Its protein product is CASSLALGGNEQFF.

This chain connects TRBV7-6 to TRBJ2-3; 7 nucleotides match TRBD2. J lost 5 bases, V lost 5 bases, and 7 bases had no gene match. Germline CDR1 reads SGHVS; CDR2 reads FNYEAQ. This CDR3 is built from 14 residues. CDR3 sequence: CASSIGGGGDTQYF. In DNA, the CDR3 is TGTGCCAGCAGCATCGGCGGGGGTGGAGATACGCAGTATTTT.

The sample holds a few counts of this clonotype. J is TRBJ2-3 and V is TRBV20-1; 7 nucleotides line up with TRBD1. CDR1 and CDR2 (germline): DFQATT, SNEGSKA (reference sequence). This CDR3 contains 16 residues. The V segment lost 2 bases and the J segment 0 bases; nucleotides outside the gene matches: 8. CDR3 bases: TGCAGTGCTAGAAAAAAACAGGGGTCGAGCACAGATACGCAGTATTTT. Protein product: CSARKKQGSSTDTQYF.

The chain carries TRBV6-5 and TRBJ1-5, with TRBD1 matching over 7 bases. The CDR3 covers 15 residues. The germline gives CDR1 MNHEY, CDR2 SVGAGI. Trimming at V came to 5 bases and at J to 4 bases, leaving 8 bases not matched to a gene. In DNA, the CDR3 is TGTGCCAGCAGTCAGGGGGGGGCAATAAATCAGCCCCAGCATTTT. This gives the protein CASSQGGAINQPQHF.

This clonotype was counted many times. The J gene is TRBJ2-7, the V gene TRBV29-1; 7 bases are shared with TRBD2. The CDR3 contains 14 residues. Germline CDR1 SQVTM, CDR2 ANQGSEA. V trimming: 5 bases; J trimming: 7 bases; junction bases outside the gene matches: 14. CDR3 in DNA: TGCAGCGTTTCTCCCTCCGCCGGCGGGAGTGAGCAGTACTTC. Translating it yields CSVSPSAGGSEQYF.